The present T cell receptor beta chain was sequenced within a study of blood T cell repertoires in COVID-19. In the study overall: COVID-19 samples from acute and convalescent phases originated in the United States, Italy and Spain. T cells, B-cell-depleted T cells, or PBMCs supplied cDNA or gDNA.

V was clipped by 5 bases and J by 2 bases, with 14 bases between them. This CDR3 comprises 15 residues. Germline loops: CDR1 SEHNR, CDR2 FQNEAQ (reference sequence). This clone was detected a few times. Authors' processing steps: Quantification of nucleated cells was approximated via reference gene primer amplification. Only in-frame clones appear in the TCRdb table, and some are missing; sequencing was by immunoSEQ multiplex PCR. V and J calls and clone size are copied from that table; D and trimming were computed from the DNA. Among approximately 230,000 clones listed, around 80% were seen once. The clonotype comes from a woman between 35 and 50 years old with active or convalescent COVID-19. The source material was peripheral blood. The chain is built from TRBV7-9 and TRBJ2-3; TRBD2 might be the D (5 bases). CDR3 residues: CASSASSEYTDTQYF. The DNA of the CDR3 is TGTGCCAGCAGCGCTAGCTCCGAATACACAGATACGCAGTATTTT.